This TCR beta chain was identified in a study of blood T cell repertoires in COVID-19. Study summary: Italy, Spain and the United States were the sources of the convalescent and acute COVID-19 samples. In each case, the material was cDNA or gDNA derived from T cells, B-cell-depleted T cells, or PBMCs.

In the original analysis: From reference gene primer amplification, estimates of nucleated cell counts were derived. Assay: immunoSEQ multiplex PCR; the TCRdb copy retains only in-frame clones and omits some. V and J calls and clone size are copied from that table; D and trimming were computed from the DNA. The sample yields fewer than 50,000 clones, over 80% seen once. Between the trimmed V and J ends, which lost 1 base and 9 bases, there was a span of 11 bases. The CDR3 spans 13 residues. The source material was peripheral blood. This receptor was taken from a man aged 50-59 years with active COVID-19. J is TRBJ2-3 and V is TRBV12-3 or TRBV12-4; possible D gene TRBD2, 6 bases. CDR3 nucleotide sequence: TGTGCCAGCAGTTTAGGGGAGGCCGGAACGCAGTATTTT. It encodes CASSLGEAGTQYF.